One sample yielded the 12 T cell receptor beta chains listed below, sequenced in a study of T-cell memory formation after mild COVID-19. MiXCR, run by TCRdb on the 5' RACE reads, gives a single entry per CDR3 protein. The sample consists of hundreds of thousands of distinct CDR3 sequences, around a sixth of them appearing once. The specimen was PBMCs or a T cell subset sorted from them (not recorded which). The source of these receptors is an adult woman who had mild COVID-19 (a few samples of this study predate the infection). Cell type and time point are not known.

This chain links TRBV14 with TRBJ1-1; D is possibly TRBD1 (6 bases). Deletions cut 3 bases from V and 11 bases from J, with 13 bases between. CDR1 is SGHDN and CDR2 is FVKESK in the germline V gene. The length of the CDR3 is 12 residues. The CDR3 DNA sequence: TGTGCCAGCAGCCAGGACAGAACACGGGCTTTCTTT. It translates to CASSQDRTRAFF.

This clonotype was detected only a few times. The CDR3 here is CASRQLAGVSDTQYF. The CDR3 nucleotides are TGTGCCAGCCGGCAACTAGCGGGAGTCTCAGATACGCAGTATTTT. This rearrangement joins TRBV27 to TRBJ2-3; 11 nucleotides agree with TRBD2. The CDR3 has 15 amino acids. CDR1 and CDR2 from the germline V gene are MNHEY and SMNVEV (reference sequence). Trimming cost V 8 bases and J 4 bases; bases outside gene matches: 8.

This clonotype was seen many times. The J gene is TRBJ2-3, the V gene TRBV5-1; TRBD1 matches 8 bases. J was trimmed by 0 bases and V by 5 bases; bases with no gene match: 8. Germline V CDR1 and CDR2: SGHRS, YFSETQ. The length of the CDR3 is 16 residues. This chain's CDR3 is CASSGTGVPSTDTQYF. In DNA, the CDR3 is TGCGCCAGCAGTGGGACAGGAGTTCCCAGCACAGATACGCAGTATTTT.

This clonotype has more than one count but fewer than ten. The chain is built from TRBV4-1 and TRBJ2-4, with 8 bases aligning to TRBD1. Germline assignment: CDR1 MGHRA and CDR2 YSYEKL. This CDR3 has 18 residues. V dropped 3 bases and J dropped 2; count of bases not matched to a gene: 12. In DNA form, the CDR3 reads TGCGCCAGCAGCCAGGGGGGAGGACAGGGTGAACCCAAAAACATTCAGTACTTC. This sequence encodes CASSQGGGQGEPKNIQYF.

The chain is built from TRBV27 and TRBJ2-7; TRBD1 aligns across 7 bases. The CDR3 sequence is 14 residues long. CDR1 and CDR2 from the germline V gene are MNHEY and SMNVEV (reference sequence). Trimming took 4 bases from V and 4 from J; bases not matched to a gene: 7. The CDR3 reads CASSSYRGQYEQYF. The CDR3 DNA is TGTGCCAGCAGTTCGTACAGGGGTCAGTACGAGCAGTACTTC.

The genes are TRBV7-9 and TRBJ1-1; D is possibly TRBD1 (6 bases). CDR1 is SEHNR, CDR2 FQNEAQ, per germline (reference sequence). Deletions cut 0 bases from V and 7 bases from J, with 9 bases between. CDR3 size: 13 residues. For the CDR3, the DNA is TGTGCCAGCAGCTTAGCCGGACAGTTTGAAGCTTTCTTT. Its translation: CASSLAGQFEAFF.

The chain combines TRBV7-8 with TRBJ1-6; D remains unclear. Per germline, CDR1 SGHVS and CDR2 FQNEAQ. The V end was cut by 1 base, the J end by 6 bases, with 10 bases between. The CDR3 runs 15 residues. The CDR3 sequence: CASSLGAALNSPLHF. DNA of the CDR3: TGTGCCAGCAGCTTAGGCGCAGCCCTTAATTCACCCCTCCACTTT.

This clonotype showed up just a few times. V is TRBV7-8 and J is TRBJ1-2, with 7 bases fitting TRBD1. The length of the CDR3 is 14 residues. V lost 5 bases and J lost 5; bases outside the gene matches: 8. CDR1 SGHVS and CDR2 FQNEAQ come from the germline V gene. The chain's CDR3 is CASSPGDRYYGYTF. The CDR3 coding sequence is TGTGCCAGCAGCCCTGGGGACAGATATTATGGCTACACCTTC.

The sample holds a few counts of this clonotype. V usage is TRBV6-6 and J usage is TRBJ1-6; D is unresolved. Germline CDR1 MNHNY, CDR2 SVGAGI (reference sequence). The CDR3 spans 14 residues. Trimming removed 2 bases from V and 6 bases from J, with 8 bases in between. CDR3 loop: CASSYAVGNSPLHF. DNA of the CDR3: TGTGCCAGCAGTTACGCCGTCGGTAATTCACCCCTCCACTTT.

This clonotype was detected only a few times. The J gene is TRBJ2-3, the V gene TRBV5-1; D gene uncertain. CDR3 length equals 15 residues. CDR1 and CDR2 from the germline V gene are SGHRS and YFSETQ. Trimming pared 0 bases from V and 4 bases from J, leaving 12 bases between. In DNA, the CDR3 is TGCGCCAGCAGCTTGGAAGGGATTCTGGCAGATACGCAGTATTTT. Protein: CASSLEGILADTQYF.

This clonotype has a handful of counts. This sequence joins TRBV20-1 and TRBJ1-4; no clear D. Trimming shortened V by 5 bases and J by 6 bases, and 10 bases separated the two germline ends. Germline V gene sequence: CDR1 DFQATT, CDR2 SNEGSKA (reference sequence). This CDR3 comprises 12 residues. The CDR3 region is CSASDPYEKLFF. CDR3 DNA: TGCAGTGCTTCGGATCCTTATGAAAAACTGTTTTTT.

The chain couples TRBV4-1 to TRBJ2-7; 9 bases match TRBD2. The ends lost 0 bases at V and 4 bases at J; junction bases unmatched: 7. This CDR3 spans 16 amino acids. Germline V gives CDR1 MGHRA, CDR2 YSYEKL. This CDR3 reads CASSQDVSGGWYEQYF. CDR3 DNA: TGCGCCAGCAGCCAAGACGTCAGCGGGGGGTGGTACGAGCAGTACTTC.